The sequence of this T cell receptor (beta chain) was determined in a study of blood T cell repertoires in COVID-19. In the study overall: T cells, B-cell-depleted T cells, or PBMCs supplied cDNA or gDNA.

In its sample, this clone was seen once. V gave up 2 bases and J gave up 4 bases, with 6 bases separating them. The CDR3 runs 11 residues. The germline CDR1 and CDR2 sequences are GTSNPN and SVGIG (reference sequence). Authors' analysis steps: Cell counts per sample came from amplifying reference gene primers. Using immunoSEQ multiplex PCR, the repertoire was profiled, and TCRdb retains in-frame clones only, with some absent. The V and J calls and clone size were taken over from that table, and D and trimming were inferred from the DNA. Of fewer than 350,000 clones in the sample, about 89% were seen once.

Sequenced material: peripheral blood. The chain uses TRBV30 and TRBJ2-7, with D maybe TRBD2 (5 bases). The receptor was derived from a man aged 35 to 55 with acute or convalescent COVID-19. CDR3 sequence: CAWSRRYEQYF. Here the CDR3 DNA reads TGTGCCTGGAGTAGGAGGTACGAGCAGTACTTC.